These 13 T cell receptor beta chains were sequenced from one sample in a study of CD8 T cells in Susac syndrome. The authors reverse transcribed about 0.5 to 1 ug RNA with random hexamers. TCRdb called the immunoSEQ multiplex PCR reads again in MiXCR, with one record for every CDR3 protein. The sample holds roughly 160,000 distinct CDR3 sequences, around 94% seen once. The sequenced sample was CD4+ T cells from PBMCs. The origin of the receptors is a human donor in good health.

The chain joins TRBV29-1 to TRBJ1-4; D is ambiguous. This CDR3 contains 13 residues. Germline CDR1 SQVTM, CDR2 ANQGSEA. The V end was cut by 7 bases, the J end by 2 bases, with 11 bases between. DNA of the CDR3: TGCAGCGCCAGGAGTAGGACTAATGAAAAACTGTTTTTT. It encodes CSARSRTNEKLFF.

The chain combines TRBV23-1 with TRBJ2-7; 8 nucleotides line up with TRBD2. TRBV23-1 is an open reading frame, and its role is uncertain. The CDR3 totals 15 residues. The V gene end was trimmed by 8 bases and the J gene end by 3 bases; junction bases not matched to a gene: 12. The CDR3 spells CASPQGSGGNYEQYF. The CDR3 DNA reads TGCGCCAGCCCTCAAGGCAGCGGGGGCAACTACGAGCAGTACTTC.

The rearrangement uses TRBV20-1 and TRBJ2-1; no clear D. CDR3 length: 14 amino acids. Trimming removed 1 base at V and 4 bases at J, with 11 bases between. Germline CDR1 is DFQATT and CDR2 is SNEGSKA (reference sequence). The CDR3 nucleotides are TGCAGTGCTAGAGGGCCTGGGCGGTACAATGAGCAGTTCTTC. Amino acids: CSARGPGRYNEQFF.

J is TRBJ1-2 and V is TRBV30, with 7 bases identical to TRBD1. V lost 5 bases, J lost 1 base, and 7 bases stayed unmatched. The germline V gene encodes CDR1 GTSNPN and CDR2 SVGIG (reference sequence). This CDR3 region has 14 residues. This CDR3 reads CAWVRTGFNYGYTF. In DNA form, the CDR3 reads TGTGCCTGGGTCCGGACAGGCTTTAACTATGGCTACACCTTC.

This sequence joins TRBV30 and TRBJ2-5; 12 nucleotides line up with TRBD2. J gave up 3 bases and V 3 bases, and 2 bases lay outside the gene matches. Germline V gene lookup returns CDR1 GTSNPN and CDR2 SVGIG (reference sequence). The CDR3 runs to 14 residues. CDR3 coding DNA: TGTGCCTGGAGGCGACTAGCGGGGGAAGAGACCCAGTACTTC. This gives the protein CAWRRLAGEETQYF. The full variable domain, in which reference TRBV30 and TRBJ2-5 provide the parts outside the CDR3, is SQTIHQWPATLVQPVGSPLSLECTVEGTSNPNLYWYRQAAGRGLQLLFYSVGIGQISSEVPQNLSASRPQDRQFILSSKKLLLSDSGFYLCAWRRLAGEETQYFGPGTRLLVL.

The rearrangement links TRBV20-1 to TRBJ1-6; D is uncertain. Germline V lookup: CDR1 DFQATT, CDR2 SNEGSKA (reference sequence). The CDR3 length is 13 residues. Trimming took off 6 bases at V and 8 bases at J, with 14 bases between the two ends. The CDR3 DNA follows: TGCAGTGCCCACGGCCCCCGAGATTCACCCCTCCACTTT. This gives the protein CSAHGPRDSPLHF.

The chain couples TRBV4-3 to TRBJ1-2; unclear D gene. This CDR3 is built from 13 residues. Germline V gene data show CDR1 as LGHNA and CDR2 as YSLEER. V lost 4 bases, J lost 3 bases, and 9 bases lay in between. The CDR3 protein is CASSREGDYGYTF. CDR3 bases: TGCGCCAGCAGCCGCGAAGGAGACTATGGCTACACCTTC.

J is TRBJ1-2 and V is TRBV15; D is ambiguous. With 1 base removed from V and 0 bases from J, the gap between germline ends came to 12 bases. The CDR3 spans 16 residues. Germline V gene sequence: CDR1 LNHNV, CDR2 YYDKDF (reference sequence). This chain's CDR3 is CATSRGGAAANYGYTF. The DNA for the CDR3 is TGTGCCACCAGCAGAGGAGGAGCAGCCGCTAACTATGGCTACACCTTC.

The chain employs TRBV6-6 and TRBJ2-3, with D uncertain. The CDR3 covers 12 residues. V was cut by 8 bases and J by 4 bases, with 10 bases left in between. Germline CDR1 reads MNHNY; CDR2 reads SVGAGI (reference sequence). The CDR3 sequence: CASHDRADTQYF. In nucleotides, the CDR3 is TGTGCCAGCCACGACCGGGCAGATACGCAGTATTTT.

The V and J genes are TRBV20-1 and TRBJ2-3; D is unclear. CDR3 length: 13 amino acids. Germline V gene lookup returns CDR1 DFQATT and CDR2 SNEGSKA (reference sequence). Trimming shortened V by 6 bases and J by 6 bases, and 16 bases separated the two germline ends. DNA of the CDR3: TGCAGTGCCGATTACCGGTTGGTCGATACGCAGTATTTT. Translating gives CSADYRLVDTQYF.

This chain connects TRBV12-3 or TRBV12-4 to TRBJ2-3; D is unclear. The CDR3 length is 12 residues. Trimming took off 10 bases at V and 1 base at J, with 9 bases between the two ends. This CDR3 reads CATRRGTDTQYF. CDR3 in DNA: TGTGCCACCCGCCGGGGCACAGATACGCAGTATTTT.

The J gene is TRBJ2-6, the V gene TRBV5-6, with D unresolved. V was shortened by 0 bases and J by 0 bases, with 10 bases between the two germline ends. This CDR3 contains 17 residues. From germline, CDR1 is SGHDT and CDR2 YYEEEE. This chain's CDR3 is CASSLGPSLSGANVLTF. The CDR3 DNA reads as TGTGCCAGCAGCTTGGGGCCAAGCCTCTCTGGGGCCAACGTCCTGACTTTC.

The chain links TRBV11-1 to TRBJ2-5; D is ambiguous. There are 14 residues in the CDR3. The germline gives CDR1 SGHAT, CDR2 FQDESV (reference sequence). Trimming left V 5 bases short and J 4 bases short, with 14 bases between. CDR3 in amino acids: CASSTKAGRETQYF. The CDR3 nucleotides are TGTGCCAGCAGCACGAAGGCCGGACGAGAGACCCAGTACTTC.